The 25 T cell receptor beta chains below come from one sample, sequenced in a study of blood T cell dynamics during melanoma immunotherapy. Time point indicated: pre-treatment baseline. TCRdb keeps only in-frame clones here, not all; method: immunoSEQ multiplex PCR. The sample yields some 25,000 clones, approximately 88% seen once. Sample: blood, taken from a patient treated with checkpoint blockade. Receptor source: a human donor with melanoma.

V usage is TRBV18 and J usage is TRBJ2-1, with D possibly TRBD2 on 6 matching bases. Germline V CDR1 and CDR2: KGHSH, LQKENI. The V and J ends lost 2 bases and 8 bases respectively, with 13 bases between them. CDR3 size: 14 residues. CDR3 protein: CASSPVMASDEQFF. The CDR3 bases are TGTGCCAGCTCACCAGTAATGGCTAGCGATGAGCAGTTCTTC. Full variable domain (remainder filled in from reference TRBV18 and TRBJ2-1): NAGVMQNPRHLVRRRGQEARLRCSPMKGHSHVYWYRQLPEEGLKFMVYLQKENIIDESGMPKERFSAEFPKEGPSILRIQQVVRGDSAAYFCASSPVMASDEQFFGPGTRLTVL.

The chain joins TRBV10-2 to TRBJ1-1; a weak D match, TRBD1 (6 bases). This CDR3 has 14 residues. Trimming shortened V by 2 bases and J by 2 bases, and 9 bases separated the two germline ends. Germline V gives CDR1 WSHSY, CDR2 SAAADI. CDR3 sequence: CASSEHRVNTEAFF. The CDR3 DNA reads as TGCGCCAGCAGTGAGCACAGGGTAAACACTGAAGCTTTCTTT.

This clone occurred once. The chain combines TRBV2 with TRBJ2-1; TRBD2 matches 12 bases. V gave up 8 bases and J gave up 4 bases; unmatched junction bases: 3. The germline CDR1 and CDR2 sequences are SNHLY and FYNNEI. The CDR3 totals 14 residues. The CDR3 protein is CASLAGGPYNEQFF. The DNA of the CDR3 is TGTGCCAGCCTAGCGGGAGGGCCTTACAATGAGCAGTTCTTC.

The gene calls are TRBV2 and TRBJ2-5, with 8 positions matching TRBD1. Looked up from germline, CDR1 is SNHLY and CDR2 is FYNNEI. V lost 3 bases to trimming and J lost 5 bases; unmatched junction nucleotides: 8. CDR3 length equals 15 residues. The CDR3: CASSEDRVGVETQYF. CDR3 coding DNA: TGTGCCAGCAGTGAGGACAGGGTAGGGGTGGAGACCCAGTACTTC.

The chain employs TRBV28 and TRBJ2-2; TRBD2 is a possible D gene (6 bases). The CDR3 totals 17 residues. V was clipped by 3 bases and J by 1 base, with 15 bases between them. Germline V gene sequence: CDR1 MDHEN, CDR2 SYDVKM. CDR3 DNA: TGTGCCAGCAGTTTTTTCCCTAGCGAGTGGAACACCGGGGAGCTGTTTTTT. Protein sequence: CASSFFPSEWNTGELFF.

The chain employs TRBV5-1 and TRBJ2-5; TRBD2 agrees at 8 bases. Germline V gene sequence: CDR1 SGHRS, CDR2 YFSETQ. CDR3 length: 15 amino acids. Losses at the gene ends were 2 bases for V and 5 bases for J; bases not matched to a gene: 8. CDR3 coding DNA: TGCGCCAGCAGCTTTTCGGGGGGGAGGTATGAGACCCAGTACTTC. Its translation is CASSFSGGRYETQYF.

This clone was observed a few times. The gene calls are TRBV6-4 and TRBJ2-2; 12 bases are a match to TRBD2. The ends lost 9 bases at V and 1 base at J; junction bases unmatched: 0. The CDR3 has 14 amino acids. Germline V CDR1 and CDR2: MRHNA, SNTAGT. The CDR3 is CARGLAGNTGELFF. The CDR3 DNA reads TGTGCCAGGGGACTAGCGGGGAACACCGGGGAGCTGTTTTTT.

This clone came up a few times. This chain links TRBV5-5 with TRBJ1-5; D possibly corresponds to TRBD1 (5 bases). Trimming stripped 4 bases from V and 0 bases from J, with 11 bases between. The CDR3 extends over 15 amino acids. Germline assignment: CDR1 SGHKS and CDR2 YYEKEE (reference sequence). CDR3 in DNA: TGTGCCAGCAGCCCCCAGGGTTATAGCAATCAGCCCCAGCATTTT. Encoded protein: CASSPQGYSNQPQHF.

This clone has a handful of counts. The rearrangement joins TRBV6-1 to TRBJ2-7; possible D gene TRBD2, 6 bases. The CDR3 runs 14 residues. The V gene's germline CDR1 is MNHNS and CDR2 SASEGT. V lost 2 bases, J lost 3 bases, and 11 bases lay in between. The CDR3 nucleotides are TGTGCCAGCAGTGAATGGGAGGTTGGCTACGAGCAGTACTTC. Its protein product is CASSEWEVGYEQYF.

The J gene is TRBJ1-2, the V gene TRBV5-1; 7 bases align to TRBD1. V gave up 3 bases and J gave up 0 bases; unmatched junction bases: 11. The CDR3 runs 17 residues. CDR1 is SGHRS and CDR2 is YFSETQ in the germline V gene. This chain's CDR3 is CASSSMGGTETNYGYTF. CDR3 bases: TGCGCCAGCAGCTCGATGGGTGGGACAGAGACTAACTATGGCTACACCTTC.

This clone is labeled medium-sized. The chain recombines TRBV29-1 with TRBJ1-1, with no clear D. This CDR3 spans 13 amino acids. CDR1 SQVTM and CDR2 ANQGSEA come from the germline V gene. Trimming cost V 7 bases and J 4 bases, with 16 bases left between them. The CDR3 reads CSARTGEGTEAFF. CDR3 DNA: TGCAGCGCTCGGACTGGGGAGGGCACTGAAGCTTTCTTT.

The J gene is TRBJ2-5, the V gene TRBV11-2, with D uncertain. The CDR3 length is 14 residues. Trimming shortened V by 3 bases and J by 0 bases, and 8 bases separated the two germline ends. Germline CDR1 reads SGHAT; CDR2 reads FQNNGV. For the CDR3, the DNA is TGTGCCAGCAGCTTGGGTTTAAACCAAGAGACCCAGTACTTC. Its protein product is CASSLGLNQETQYF.

The chain links TRBV5-6 to TRBJ1-2, with D unclear. This CDR3 region has 15 residues. Trimming took 0 bases from V and 0 from J, leaving 9 bases between them. Germline CDR1 SGHDT, CDR2 YYEEEE. DNA of the CDR3: TGTGCCAGCAGCTTGGGAAGGAGCTCTAACTATGGCTACACCTTC. This translates into CASSLGRSSNYGYTF.

This chain uses TRBV6-1 with TRBJ2-2, with no clear D. V lost 3 bases and J lost 3, with 8 bases in between. From germline, CDR1 is MNHNS and CDR2 SASEGT. The CDR3 contains 14 residues. CDR3 nucleotide sequence: TGTGCCAGCAGTGAGAGCGTTTACACCGGGGAGCTGTTTTTT. Translated, it gives CASSESVYTGELFF.

The rearrangement links TRBV5-5 to TRBJ1-5; D ambiguous. Germline V gene sequence: CDR1 SGHKS, CDR2 YYEKEE (reference sequence). CDR3 size: 17 residues. The V and J ends lost 4 bases and 0 bases respectively, with 17 bases between them. CDR3 coding DNA: TGTGCCAGCAGCCCGGCGCTGGGGTGGGATAGCAATCAGCCCCAGCATTTT. It encodes CASSPALGWDSNQPQHF. Full variable domain (outside the CDR3, taken from reference TRBV5-5 and TRBJ1-5): DAGVTQSPTHLIKTRGQQVTLRCSPISGHKSVSWYQQVLGQGPQFIFQYYEKEERGRGNFPDRFSARQFPNYSSELNVNALLLGDSALYLCASSPALGWDSNQPQHFGDGTRLSIL.

The chain combines TRBV10-3 with TRBJ2-2; TRBD2 agrees at 9 bases. The CDR3 sequence is 16 residues long. After removal of 4 bases from V and 8 bases from J, the junction contained 11 bases not matched to a gene. Germline assignment: CDR1 ENHRY and CDR2 SYGVKD. CDR3 bases: TGTGCCATCAGTGTCGCTTTCGAACTAGCGGGTGGGGAGCTGTTTTTT. It codes for CAISVAFELAGGELFF.

The chain links TRBV5-1 to TRBJ1-2; TRBD1 aligns across 7 bases. The CDR3 length is 13 residues. Losses at the gene ends were 4 bases for V and 10 bases for J; bases not matched to a gene: 10. Per germline, CDR1 SGHRS and CDR2 YFSETQ. The CDR3 reads CASSPGTAYDYTF. The CDR3 bases are TGCGCCAGCAGCCCCGGGACAGCCTACGACTACACCTTC.

The chain joins TRBV7-6 to TRBJ2-7, with D perhaps assigned TRBD1 or TRBD2 (5 bases each). Trimming took 5 bases from V and 0 from J, leaving 20 bases between them. Looked up from germline, CDR1 is SGHVS and CDR2 is FNYEAQ. This CDR3 is 17 amino acids long. The CDR3 reads CASSHGRAGARSYEQYF. CDR3 DNA: TGTGCCAGCAGCCACGGAAGAGCCGGGGCCCGCTCCTACGAGCAGTACTTC.

V and J are TRBV23-1 and TRBJ2-1; TRBD1 agrees at 7 bases. TRBV23-1 is treated as an ORF (open reading frame) with a function not yet certain. V lost 6 bases and J lost 6; bases outside the gene matches: 5. The CDR3 has 13 amino acids. CDR3 DNA sequence: TGCGCCAGCAGGACAGGGCGGTGCAATGAGCAGTTCTTC. It translates to CASRTGRCNEQFF.

The rearrangement joins TRBV5-6 to TRBJ2-7; no clear D. Looked up from germline, CDR1 is SGHDT and CDR2 is YYEEEE. The CDR3 runs 14 residues. V was trimmed by 1 base and J by 5 bases, leaving 13 bases between them. CDR3 nucleotides: TGTGCCAGCAGCTTGTTTCGGTTTCCCCACGAGCAGTACTTC. Translated: CASSLFRFPHEQYF.

The V call is TRBV6-1, the J call TRBJ2-2; D remains ambiguous. V shed 1 base and J shed 4 bases, with 10 bases lying between them. The CDR3 totals 15 residues. Germline values: CDR1 MNHNS, CDR2 SASEGT. The CDR3 DNA is TGTGCCAGCAGTGAAGTTGGGTTATTCACCGGGGAGCTGTTTTTT. It is translated as CASSEVGLFTGELFF.

The gene calls are TRBV14 and TRBJ2-1; 8 nucleotides line up with TRBD1. Looked up from germline, CDR1 is SGHDN and CDR2 is FVKESK. The CDR3 sequence is 15 residues long. V was pared by 4 bases and J by 4 bases, with 6 bases of the junction left unmatched. Written as DNA, the CDR3 is TGTGCCAGCAGCCGACAGGGGCACGGTTACAATGAGCAGTTCTTC. Its translation is CASSRQGHGYNEQFF. The whole variable domain, filled in from reference TRBV14 and TRBJ2-1, reads EAGVTQFPSHSVIEKGQTVTLRCDPISGHDNLYWYRRVMGKEIKFLLHFVKESKQDESGMPNNRFLAERTGGTYSTLKVQPAELEDSGVYFCASSRQGHGYNEQFFGPGTRLTVL.

The chain is built from TRBV5-1 and TRBJ1-2; D uncertain. This CDR3 is built from 13 residues. Germline loops: CDR1 SGHRS, CDR2 YFSETQ. The germline V and J ends were trimmed by 4 bases and 8 bases, with 15 bases remaining between them. CDR3 sequence: CASSPLRAAGYTF. In nucleotides, the CDR3 is TGCGCCAGCAGCCCCTTGAGGGCCGCGGGCTACACCTTC.

The chain employs TRBV15 and TRBJ2-3; D ambiguous. Trimming cost V 5 bases and J 5 bases, with 11 bases left between them. The CDR3 consists of 13 residues. Germline V gene lookup returns CDR1 LNHNV and CDR2 YYDKDF (reference sequence). The CDR3 region is CATSVRYGDTQYF. The CDR3 nucleotides read TGTGCCACCAGCGTCAGATACGGAGATACGCAGTATTTT.

The rearrangement links TRBV25-1 to TRBJ2-5; D call uncertain. TRBJ2-7 matches the DNA end more closely, so the J call is doubtful. Germline assignment: CDR1 MGHDK and CDR2 SYGVNS. The CDR3 length is 11 residues. Here the CDR3 reads CATTVAYEQYF. The CDR3 coding sequence is TGTGCCACCACGGTTGCATACGAGCAGTACTTC.